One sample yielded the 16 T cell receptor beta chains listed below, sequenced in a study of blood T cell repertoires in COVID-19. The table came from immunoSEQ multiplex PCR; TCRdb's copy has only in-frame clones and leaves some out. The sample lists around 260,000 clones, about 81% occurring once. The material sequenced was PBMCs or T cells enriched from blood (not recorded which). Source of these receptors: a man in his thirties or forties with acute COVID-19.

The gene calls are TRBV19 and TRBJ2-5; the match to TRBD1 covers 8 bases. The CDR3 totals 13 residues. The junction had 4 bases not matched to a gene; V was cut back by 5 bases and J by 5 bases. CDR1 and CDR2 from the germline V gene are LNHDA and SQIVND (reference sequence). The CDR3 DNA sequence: TGTGCCAGTAGTCGGGACAGGTGGGAGACCCAGTACTTC. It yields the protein CASSRDRWETQYF.

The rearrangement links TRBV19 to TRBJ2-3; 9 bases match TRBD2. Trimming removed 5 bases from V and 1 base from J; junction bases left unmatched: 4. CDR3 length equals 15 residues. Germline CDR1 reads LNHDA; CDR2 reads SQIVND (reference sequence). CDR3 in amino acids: CASSLAGARTDTQYF. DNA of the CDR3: TGTGCCAGTAGTTTAGCGGGAGCCCGCACAGATACGCAGTATTTT. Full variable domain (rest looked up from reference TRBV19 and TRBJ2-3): DGGITQSPKYLFRKEGQNVTLSCEQNLNHDAMYWYRQDPGQGLRLIYYSQIVNDFQKGDIAEGYSVSREKKESFPLTVTSAQKNPTAFYLCASSLAGARTDTQYFGPGTRLTVL.

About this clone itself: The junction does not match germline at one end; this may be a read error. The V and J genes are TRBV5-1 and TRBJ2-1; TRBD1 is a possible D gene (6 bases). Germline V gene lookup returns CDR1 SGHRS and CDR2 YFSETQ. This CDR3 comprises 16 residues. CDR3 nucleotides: TGTGCCAGCAGCTTGGCCGTCAGGGGTTCCCACAATGAGCAGTTCTTC. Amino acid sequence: CASSLAVRGSHNEQFF.

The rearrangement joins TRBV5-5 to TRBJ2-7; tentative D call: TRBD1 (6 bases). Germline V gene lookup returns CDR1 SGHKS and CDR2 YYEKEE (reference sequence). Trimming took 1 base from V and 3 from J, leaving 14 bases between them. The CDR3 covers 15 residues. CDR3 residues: CASSLLMTGIYEQYV. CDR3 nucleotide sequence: TGTGCCAGCAGCTTGTTGATGACAGGAATCTACGAGCAGTACGTC.

The chain's CDR3 is CASTLAGDSDPNEQFF. The CDR3 nucleotides read TGTGCCAGCACGCTAGCGGGAGATTCTGACCCCAATGAGCAGTTCTTC. The chain combines TRBV7-9 with TRBJ2-1, with 10 bases matching TRBD2. CDR1 and CDR2 from the germline V gene are SEHNR and FQNEAQ (reference sequence). The CDR3 length is 16 residues. Trimming took 7 bases from V and 6 from J; bases not matched to a gene: 12.

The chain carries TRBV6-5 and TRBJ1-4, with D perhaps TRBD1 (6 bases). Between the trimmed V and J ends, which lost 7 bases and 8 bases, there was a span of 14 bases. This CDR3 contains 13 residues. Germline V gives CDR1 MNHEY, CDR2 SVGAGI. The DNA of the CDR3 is TGTGCCAGCATACAGGGAACGAGAGAAAAACTGTTTTTT. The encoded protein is CASIQGTREKLFF.

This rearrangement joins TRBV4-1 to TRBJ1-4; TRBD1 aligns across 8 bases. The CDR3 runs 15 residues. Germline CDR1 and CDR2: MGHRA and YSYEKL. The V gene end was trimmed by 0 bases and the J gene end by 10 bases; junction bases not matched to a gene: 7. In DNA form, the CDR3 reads TGCGCCAGCAGCCAAGATGAGCAGGGGGCGAGAAAACTGTTTTTT. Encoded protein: CASSQDEQGARKLFF.

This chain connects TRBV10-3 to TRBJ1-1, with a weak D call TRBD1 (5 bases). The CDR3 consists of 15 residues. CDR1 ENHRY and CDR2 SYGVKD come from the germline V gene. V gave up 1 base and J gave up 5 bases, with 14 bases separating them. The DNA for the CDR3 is TGTGCCATCAGTGAGTATGAACAGGTGAGAACTGAAGCTTTCTTT. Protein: CAISEYEQVRTEAFF.

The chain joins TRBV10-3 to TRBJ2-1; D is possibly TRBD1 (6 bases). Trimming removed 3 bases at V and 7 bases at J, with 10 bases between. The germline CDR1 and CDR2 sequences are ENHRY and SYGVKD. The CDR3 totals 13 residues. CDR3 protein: CAISDRTENEQFF. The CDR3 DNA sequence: TGTGCCATCAGTGATCGGACAGAGAATGAGCAGTTCTTC.

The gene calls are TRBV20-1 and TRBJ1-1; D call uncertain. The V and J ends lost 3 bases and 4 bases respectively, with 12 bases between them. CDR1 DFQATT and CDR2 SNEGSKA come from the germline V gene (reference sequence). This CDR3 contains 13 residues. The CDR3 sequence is CSASPAVSTEAFF. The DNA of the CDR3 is TGCAGTGCTAGTCCTGCAGTCAGCACTGAAGCTTTCTTT.

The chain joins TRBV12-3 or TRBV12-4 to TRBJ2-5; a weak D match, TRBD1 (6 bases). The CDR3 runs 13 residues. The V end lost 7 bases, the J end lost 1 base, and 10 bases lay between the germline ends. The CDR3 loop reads CASNGQTQETQYF. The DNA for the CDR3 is TGTGCCAGCAACGGACAGACCCAAGAGACCCAGTACTTC.

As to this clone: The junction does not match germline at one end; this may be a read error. CDR3 loop: CASSLELDTNYGYTF. In nucleotides, the CDR3 is TGTGCCAGCAGCTTGGAGTTAGATACTAACTATGGCTACACCTTC. The V and J genes are TRBV5-1 and TRBJ1-2; D ambiguous. In germline, CDR1 is SGHRS, CDR2 YFSETQ. The CDR3 is made up of 15 amino acids.

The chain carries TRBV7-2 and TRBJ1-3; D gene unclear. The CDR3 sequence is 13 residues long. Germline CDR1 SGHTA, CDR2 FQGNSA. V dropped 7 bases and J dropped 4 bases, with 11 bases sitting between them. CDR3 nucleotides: TGTGCCAGCACATACGCGGGAGGAAACACCATATATTTT. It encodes CASTYAGGNTIYF.

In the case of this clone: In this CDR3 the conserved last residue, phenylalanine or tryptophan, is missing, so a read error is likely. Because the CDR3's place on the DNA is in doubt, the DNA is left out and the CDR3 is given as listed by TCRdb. CDR3 loop: CASSSGLAGGWS. The chain joins TRBV7-3 to TRBJ2-3; TRBD2 is the table's D call, not checked against the DNA. The CDR3 length equals 12 residues, ends included. Germline values: CDR1 SGHTA, CDR2 FQGTGA.

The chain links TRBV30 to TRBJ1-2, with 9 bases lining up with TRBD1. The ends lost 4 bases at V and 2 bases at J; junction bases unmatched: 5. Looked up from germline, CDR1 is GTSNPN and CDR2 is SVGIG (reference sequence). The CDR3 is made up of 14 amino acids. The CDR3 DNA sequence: TGTGCCTGGACCCTTGACAGGGGGAACTATGGCTACACCTTC. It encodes CAWTLDRGNYGYTF.

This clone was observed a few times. The CDR3 DNA is TGCAGGGCCTCTTCTGGCTACACCTTC. It yields the protein CRASSGYTF. V and J are TRBV20-1 and TRBJ1-2; D unclear. This CDR3 is built from 9 residues. The V gene's germline CDR1 is DFQATT and CDR2 SNEGSKA (reference sequence).